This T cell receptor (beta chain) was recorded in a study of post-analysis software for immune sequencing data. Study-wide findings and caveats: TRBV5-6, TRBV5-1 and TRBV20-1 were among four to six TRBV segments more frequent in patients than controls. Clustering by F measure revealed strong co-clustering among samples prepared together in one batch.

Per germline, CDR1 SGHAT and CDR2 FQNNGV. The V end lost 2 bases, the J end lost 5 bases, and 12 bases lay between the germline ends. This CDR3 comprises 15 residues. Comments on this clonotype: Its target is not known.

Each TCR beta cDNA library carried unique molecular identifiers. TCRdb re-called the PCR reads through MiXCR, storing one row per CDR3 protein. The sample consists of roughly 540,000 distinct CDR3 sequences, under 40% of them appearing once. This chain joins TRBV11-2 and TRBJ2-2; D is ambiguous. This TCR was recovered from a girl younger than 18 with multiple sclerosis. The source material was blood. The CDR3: CASSLTTIPTGELFF. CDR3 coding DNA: TGTGCCAGCAGCTTAACCACAATCCCAACCGGGGAGCTGTTTTTT.